This T cell receptor (beta chain) was sequenced for a study of OX40 agonist ivuxolimab in advanced cancers. Prior autoimmune disease or systemic immunosuppression barred patients. On this clone: Antigen specificity is unknown.

Study-level results: Near-lowest levels of clonal expansion characterized partial responders at 0.1-3.0 mg/kg.

The V gene lost 6 bases and the J gene lost 4 bases, with 12 bases spanning the gap. Looked up from germline, CDR1 is MNHNS and CDR2 is SASEGT. CDR3 size: 13 residues. Sequencing used immunoSEQ multiplex PCR; TCRdb keeps in-frame clones, though not all of them. The sample shows roughly 100,000 clones, approximately 93% of them seen only once. V gene TRBV6-1 combines with J gene TRBJ1-2, with D tentatively TRBD1 (6 bases). The clonotype comes from an adult with an advanced solid tumor such as melanoma, head and neck, liver or kidney cancer. Sequencing used CD4+ or CD8+ T cells sorted from blood, obtained in a trial of the OX40 agonist ivuxolimab. CDR3 in amino acids: CASSGGQRYGYTF. The CDR3 DNA is TGTGCCAGCAGCGGAGGACAGCGCTATGGCTACACCTTC.